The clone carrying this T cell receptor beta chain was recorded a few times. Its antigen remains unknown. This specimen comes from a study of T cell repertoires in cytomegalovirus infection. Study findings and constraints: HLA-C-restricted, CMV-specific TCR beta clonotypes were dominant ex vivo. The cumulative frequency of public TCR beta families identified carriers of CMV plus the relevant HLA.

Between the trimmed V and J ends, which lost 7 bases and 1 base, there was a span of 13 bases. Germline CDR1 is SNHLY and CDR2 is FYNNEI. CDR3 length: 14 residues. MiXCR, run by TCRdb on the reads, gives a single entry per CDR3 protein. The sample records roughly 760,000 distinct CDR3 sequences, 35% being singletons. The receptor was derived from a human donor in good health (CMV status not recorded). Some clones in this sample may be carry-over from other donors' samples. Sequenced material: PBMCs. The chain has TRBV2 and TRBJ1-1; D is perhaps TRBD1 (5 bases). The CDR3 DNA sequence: TGTGCCAGCACCGAGAGGCAGGGGAACACTGAAGCTTTCTTT. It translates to CASTERQGNTEAFF.